Below, 29 T cell receptor beta chains from the same sample are listed, as sequenced in a study of CD8+CD57+ T cells in acquired aplastic anemia. For sequencing, patients were chosen who had shown expansion of CD8+CD57+ cells by flow cytometry. Genomic DNA, the template, was used for profiling of the TCR beta VDJ and CDR3. TCRdb processed the reads anew with MiXCR; each CDR3 protein has one entry. The table has some 160,000 distinct CDR3 sequences, more than 45% seen once. The sequencing sample was made of sorted CD4+, CD8+, or CD8+CD57+ T cells (not recorded which) from PBMCs. The receptors were sampled from a human donor with aplastic anemia.

The chain carries TRBV6-4 and TRBJ1-6; D gene unclear. The CDR3 runs 14 residues. Germline V gene lookup returns CDR1 MRHNA and CDR2 SNTAGT. Between the trimmed V and J ends, which lost 0 bases and 2 bases, there was a span of 2 bases. CDR3: CASSDSAYNSPLHF. The CDR3 coding sequence is TGTGCCAGCAGTGACTCAGCCTATAATTCACCCCTCCACTTT.

This chain links TRBV10-3 with TRBJ2-7, with D perhaps given as TRBD1 or TRBD2 (5 bases each). The length of the CDR3 is 13 residues. The ends were cut back, 10 bases at V and 0 bases at J, with 13 bases in the middle. Germline loops: CDR1 ENHRY, CDR2 SYGVKD. CDR3 in DNA: TGTGCCACCGAGGGACCGAGCTCCTACGAGCAGTACTTC. Protein sequence: CATEGPSSYEQYF.

The J gene is TRBJ1-2, the V gene TRBV20-1; 8 positions agree with TRBD1. The CDR3 contains 14 residues. Trimming removed 0 bases from V and 4 bases from J; junction bases left unmatched: 4. Germline values: CDR1 DFQATT, CDR2 SNEGSKA (reference sequence). Written as DNA, the CDR3 is TGCAGTGCTAGAGATAGACAGGGGATCTATGGCTACACCTTC. Residues: CSARDRQGIYGYTF.

The genes are TRBV10-3 and TRBJ1-2; 9 positions agree with TRBD1. Germline values: CDR1 ENHRY, CDR2 SYGVKD. The CDR3 is 14 residues long. After removal of 6 bases from V and 8 bases from J, the junction contained 10 bases not matched to a gene. The CDR3 spells CAIRQGASYSGYTF. The CDR3 region has the DNA TGTGCCATCAGACAGGGGGCCTCGTATAGCGGCTACACCTTC.

The rearrangement links TRBV7-9 to TRBJ2-7; maybe TRBD1 (6 bases). V dropped 1 base and J dropped 3 bases, with 10 bases sitting between them. CDR3 length: 14 residues. The germline V gene encodes CDR1 SEHNR and CDR2 FQNEAQ (reference sequence). CDR3 in DNA: TGTGCCAGCAGCTTAGTCGGGACAAGCTACGAGCAGTACTTC. This gives the protein CASSLVGTSYEQYF.

In its sample, this clonotype was seen many times. The rearrangement joins TRBV19 to TRBJ2-3; D unresolved. Deletions cut 4 bases from V and 3 bases from J, with 8 bases between. Per germline, CDR1 LNHDA and CDR2 SQIVND (reference sequence). The CDR3 has 13 residues. The CDR3 protein is CASSREPTDTQYF. The CDR3 bases are TGTGCCAGTAGTAGAGAGCCGACAGATACGCAGTATTTT.

This clonotype was observed a few times. This rearrangement joins TRBV6-1 to TRBJ1-1; D is possibly TRBD1 (6 bases). Germline assignment: CDR1 MNHNS and CDR2 SASEGT. The CDR3 extends over 15 amino acids. V gave up 10 bases and J gave up 5 bases, with 23 bases separating them. CDR3 residues: CATRGGPREGTEAFF. The CDR3, as DNA: TGTGCCACCAGAGGGGGTCCCAGGGAAGGGACTGAAGCTTTCTTT.

As concerns this clonotype: This may arise from a read error, as a much more abundant clone is one base away. V usage is TRBV10-3 and J usage is TRBJ1-1, with 7 nucleotides matching TRBD1. The J segment lost 1 base and the V segment lost 10 bases, leaving 12 bases of the junction unmatched. Looked up from germline, CDR1 is ENHRY and CDR2 is SYGVKD. There are 15 residues in the CDR3. CDR3 loop: CASGSKAGGNTEAFF. CDR3 coding DNA: TGTGCCAGCGGATCCAAGGCAGGGGGGAACACTGAAGCTTTCTTT.

Comment on this clonotype: It may be a read error: a sequence one base away is much more abundant. This chain uses TRBV5-1 with TRBJ1-4, with D possibly TRBD1 on 5 matching bases. Germline V lookup: CDR1 SGHRS, CDR2 YFSETQ. The CDR3 spans 15 residues. The CDR3 reads CASQRGGGLNGKLFF. CDR3 DNA sequence: TGCGCCAGCCAAAGGGGCGGAGGGCTTAATGGAAAACTGTTTTTT.

Only one count was recorded for this clonotype. The genes are TRBV7-6 and TRBJ2-7, with D perhaps TRBD2 (5 bases). The CDR3 contains 14 residues. Germline CDR1 reads SGHVS; CDR2 reads FNYEAQ. V shed 2 bases and J shed 0 bases, with 8 bases lying between them. Here the CDR3 reads CASSLRGNSYEQYF. For the CDR3, the DNA is TGTGCCAGCAGCTTACGAGGGAACTCCTACGAGCAGTACTTC.

This chain links TRBV12-3 or TRBV12-4 with TRBJ1-4; the D is unclear. V was clipped by 4 bases and J by 5 bases, with 14 bases between them. The CDR3 spans 15 residues. DNA for the CDR3: TGTGCCAGCAGTTCCGGGATAGGGAGGAATGAAAAACTGTTTTTT. This sequence encodes CASSSGIGRNEKLFF.

This clonotype was counted ten times or more. J is TRBJ2-1 and V is TRBV5-4, with D perhaps TRBD2 (6 bases). Germline CDR1 is SGHNT and CDR2 is YYREEE (reference sequence). Trimming removed 0 bases from V and 6 bases from J, with 13 bases in between. The CDR3 runs to 15 residues. This CDR3 reads CASSLGAGRLNEQFF. The CDR3 region has the DNA TGTGCCAGCAGCTTGGGGGCAGGGAGGCTCAATGAGCAGTTCTTC.

This chain connects TRBV11-3 to TRBJ2-7; D is tentatively TRBD1 or TRBD2 (5 bases each). V was pared by 1 base and J by 2 bases, with 12 bases between. The germline gives CDR1 SGHNT, CDR2 YENEEA. The CDR3 has 15 amino acids. For the CDR3, the DNA is TGTGCCAGCAGCTTAGGAGAGGGGCTCACCTACGAGCAGTACTTC. As protein: CASSLGEGLTYEQYF.

In its sample, this clonotype was seen a few times. The CDR3 sequence is CASSPSSGRAFF. For the CDR3, the DNA is TGTGCCAGCAGTCCCTCTTCCGGGAGAGCTTTCTTT. This chain uses TRBV2 with TRBJ1-1; D gene uncertain. CDR3 length: 12 amino acids. Germline V lookup: CDR1 SNHLY, CDR2 FYNNEI. Trimming took off 5 bases at V and 10 bases at J, with 14 bases between the two ends. Variable domain in full (rest from reference TRBV2 and TRBJ1-1): EPEVTQTPSHQVTQMGQEVILRCVPISNHLYFYWYRQILGQKVEFLVSFYNNEISEKSEIFDDQFSVERPDGSNFTLKIRSTKLEDSAMYFCASSPSSGRAFFGQGTRLTVV.

The table lists this clonotype with many counts. J is TRBJ1-2 and V is TRBV19; 7 bases are a match to TRBD1. The V segment lost 4 bases and the J segment 4 bases; nucleotides outside the gene matches: 3. This CDR3 region has 13 residues. Germline V gene lookup returns CDR1 LNHDA and CDR2 SQIVND (reference sequence). The CDR3 loop reads CASSTGQVYGYTF. As DNA, the CDR3 is TGTGCCAGTAGTACAGGACAGGTCTATGGCTACACCTTC.

About this clonotype itself: A much bigger clone sits one base away, suggesting this may be a read error. The chain couples TRBV5-1 to TRBJ1-1; 9 bases are a match to TRBD1. The CDR3 has 15 residues. V lost 2 bases, J lost 5 bases, and 7 bases stayed unmatched. CDR1 is SGHRS and CDR2 is YFSETQ in the germline V gene. This chain's CDR3 is CASSFEEQGATEAFF. In DNA, the CDR3 is TGCGCCAGCAGCTTTGAGGAACAGGGGGCTACTGAAGCTTTCTTT.

This clonotype was found a few times. Being one base from a much bigger clone, this may be a read error. The CDR3 does not end in the conserved phenylalanine or tryptophan, so this is likely a read error. The chain is built from TRBV7-4 and TRBJ2-3, with 9 bases aligning to TRBD2. The CDR3 loop spans 18 amino acids. Looked up from germline, CDR1 is SGHVT and CDR2 is SQSDAQ. Trimming cost V 4 bases and J 2 bases; bases outside gene matches: 13. The CDR3 loop is CASSSTGGGDGDTDTQYV. As DNA, the CDR3 is TGTGCCAGCAGCTCCACCGGCGGGGGGGACGGGGACACAGATACGCAGTATGTT.

V usage is TRBV5-1 and J usage is TRBJ1-5; TRBD1 matches 7 bases. After removal of 4 bases from V and 11 bases from J, the junction contained 15 bases not matched to a gene. The CDR3 is made up of 15 amino acids. Germline CDR1 SGHRS, CDR2 YFSETQ. The CDR3 reads CASSRRQGARYAQHF. The CDR3 nucleotides are TGCGCCAGCAGCCGCCGACAGGGAGCTAGATACGCCCAGCATTTT.

This clonotype was detected once. V and J are TRBV2 and TRBJ2-7, with a weak D call TRBD2 (5 bases). The CDR3 has 12 residues. Trimming cost V 4 bases and J 4 bases, with 8 bases left between them. Germline assignment: CDR1 SNHLY and CDR2 FYNNEI. The CDR3 loop reads CASSGTVYEQYV. The CDR3 coding sequence is TGTGCCAGCAGTGGGACTGTTTACGAGCAGTACGTC.

The V call is TRBV19, the J call TRBJ2-7; TRBD1 aligns across 8 bases. Germline trimming cut 5 bases from V and 3 bases from J; bases unmatched to any gene: 6. This CDR3 has 14 residues. Germline values: CDR1 LNHDA, CDR2 SQIVND (reference sequence). The CDR3 DNA sequence: TGTGCCAGTAGTTTGAGGACAGGGAACTACGAGCAGTACTTC. This translates into CASSLRTGNYEQYF.

Many counts were recorded for this clonotype. V and J are TRBV7-2 and TRBJ1-1; D ambiguous. The CDR3 extends over 11 amino acids. Trimming shortened V by 1 base and J by 10 bases, and 7 bases separated the two germline ends. The germline V gene encodes CDR1 SGHTA and CDR2 FQGNSA. The CDR3 DNA reads as TGTGCCAGCAGCTTAGTGGGTGGAGCTTTCTTT. Translating it yields CASSLVGGAFF.

The chain has TRBV5-1 and TRBJ1-2, with 9 bases identical to TRBD1. V lost 4 bases, J lost 6 bases, and 7 bases stayed unmatched. CDR3 size: 14 residues. The V gene's germline CDR1 is SGHRS and CDR2 YFSETQ. CDR3 residues: CASSPLDRGNGYTF. The CDR3 bases are TGCGCCAGCAGCCCCCTGGACAGGGGAAATGGCTACACCTTC.

This clonotype was seen repeatedly, ten times or more. The chain joins TRBV20-1 to TRBJ2-5; 9 bases agree with TRBD1. Trimming removed 6 bases from V and 1 base from J; junction bases left unmatched: 9. The CDR3 contains 15 residues. Germline lookup yields CDR1 DFQATT and CDR2 SNEGSKA (reference sequence). The CDR3 loop is CSARQGELPQETQYF. CDR3 coding DNA: TGCAGTGCAAGACAGGGGGAGTTACCCCAAGAGACCCAGTACTTC.

In its sample, this clonotype was seen many times. This rearrangement joins TRBV19 to TRBJ2-1; 10 bases agree with TRBD2. Trimming removed 1 base from V and 6 bases from J; junction bases left unmatched: 0. The CDR3 consists of 14 residues. Germline assignment: CDR1 LNHDA and CDR2 SQIVND (reference sequence). The CDR3 protein is CASSIGTSGNEQFF. For the CDR3, the DNA is TGTGCCAGTAGTATAGGGACTAGCGGCAATGAGCAGTTCTTC.

There are many counts of this clonotype. V gene TRBV5-1 combines with J gene TRBJ2-1; D is ambiguous. CDR1 is SGHRS, CDR2 YFSETQ, per germline. This CDR3 is built from 15 residues. V was shortened by 4 bases and J by 4 bases, with 15 bases between the two germline ends. In nucleotides, the CDR3 is TGCGCCAGCAGCACCCGGACGGTCCAATACAATGAGCAGTTCTTC. Translation: CASSTRTVQYNEQFF.

The gene calls are TRBV20-1 and TRBJ1-6, with D unclear. Trimming removed 3 bases at V and 7 bases at J, with 10 bases between. The CDR3 runs to 13 residues. Germline CDR1 is DFQATT and CDR2 is SNEGSKA (reference sequence). CDR3 coding DNA: TGCAGTGCTAGGGAGGGCCTCAATTCACCCCTCCACTTT. Its protein is CSAREGLNSPLHF.

This clonotype was seen at least ten times. The chain employs TRBV24-1 and TRBJ2-2; no clear D gene. CDR1 and CDR2 from the germline V gene are KGHDR and SFDVKD. The V gene lost 5 bases and the J gene lost 0 bases, with 6 bases spanning the gap. CDR3 length: 14 residues. The CDR3 spells CATSVGPNTGELFF. The CDR3 DNA follows: TGTGCCACCAGTGTCGGCCCGAACACCGGGGAGCTGTTTTTT.

The chain uses TRBV19 and TRBJ1-2; D is uncertain. This CDR3 is 15 amino acids long. With 4 bases removed from V and 2 bases from J, the gap between germline ends came to 14 bases. The germline V gene encodes CDR1 LNHDA and CDR2 SQIVND (reference sequence). For the CDR3, the DNA is TGTGCCAGTAGTACGAAACTAGCGGGGAACTATGGCTACACCTTC. Translated, it gives CASSTKLAGNYGYTF.

This clonotype was found many times. The rearrangement joins TRBV5-6 to TRBJ2-7, with 8 bases matching TRBD1. Germline CDR1 SGHDT, CDR2 YYEEEE. V trimming: 3 bases; J trimming: 2 bases; junction bases outside the gene matches: 10. CDR3 length equals 16 residues. The CDR3 spells CASSYKRDRITYEQYV. The CDR3 nucleotides read TGTGCCAGCAGCTACAAAAGGGACAGGATAACCTACGAGCAGTACGTC.